This TCR beta chain is drawn from a study of molecular identifiers for immune sequencing clone quantification. MiXCR, applied by TCRdb to the PCR reads, yields one record per CDR3 protein. The sample records about 510,000 distinct CDR3 sequences, about 26% being singletons. V lost 7 bases to trimming and J lost 6 bases, with 14 bases between them. This CDR3 contains 12 residues. Germline CDR1 is SGHDT and CDR2 is YYEEEE. This clonotype came up a few times. This rearrangement joins TRBV5-6 to TRBJ2-7; D remains unclear. The sequence was obtained from a human donor in good health. Some libraries in this study had Jurkat cell RNA spiked in. The specimen sequenced was naive CD8+ T cells from blood, with Jurkat cell RNA spiked in. Subset given: FACS-sorted CD8+CD4-CCR7+CD45RA+ naive T cells. The CDR3 reads CASRRSPGEQYF. CDR3 DNA: TGTGCCAGCCGGCGCAGTCCCGGCGAGCAGTACTTC.